This TCR beta chain stems from a study of read filtering for tumor transcriptome and immune sequencing. Study information: Patients were about 17 male and 11 to 15 female, mean age approximately 60 years, range roughly 47 to 85. Points from the study as a whole: IR-seq captured clonotypes deeper and more reliably than RNA-seq. In IR-seq, single-read clonotypes were about 81.9% of clonotypes but around 3.4% of reads.

This CDR3 contains 15 residues. V shed 5 bases, J shed 3 bases, and the junction held 7 bases outside the gene matches. Germline loops: CDR1 SNHLY, CDR2 FYNNEI. From roughly 390 ng of RNA, a library with molecular barcoded alpha/delta and beta/gamma adaptors was made. MiXCR, run by TCRdb on the reads, gives a single entry per CDR3 protein. The table has approximately 61,000 distinct CDR3 sequences, about a fifth seen once. This clonotype was picked up many times. What it recognizes is unknown. Bone marrow was sampled from every patient at the time of active disease. Sequenced material: a population of CD138-negative cells sorted from bone marrow. The gene calls are TRBV2 and TRBJ1-5; 7 positions agree with TRBD1. This receptor was obtained from a donor aged 40 or older with multiple myeloma. The CDR3 DNA reads TGTGCCAGCAGTTTGGGACAGAGAAACAATCAGCCCCAGCATTTT. Translation: CASSLGQRNNQPQHF.